The T cell receptor (beta chain) described here comes from a study of graft-versus-host responses after intestinal transplantation. About the study: Recipients obtained multivisceral, liver-intestinal, or isolated intestinal transplants. Anti-thymocyte globulin served as induction for all recipients, who then took tacrolimus and steroids for about three years. Study observations and caveats: GvH clones were found in recipient marrow; some appeared first in ileum or blood. Peak levels of circulating GvH clones tracked with early post-transplant HvG declines.

Trimming shortened V by 4 bases and J by 0 bases, and 11 bases separated the two germline ends. CDR1 is SGHRS, CDR2 YFSETQ, per germline. CDR3 length equals 15 residues. The repertoire was sequenced with immunoSEQ multiplex PCR; TCRdb's copy has only in-frame clones and lacks some. The table lists roughly 92,000 clones, 88% of them singletons. Remarks on this clone: Its specificity is unknown.

The chain uses TRBV5-1 and TRBJ2-1; D remains unclear. The receptor's source is a human donor who was the organ donor for an intestinal transplant. This sample comprised unstimulated CD4+ T cells sorted from spleen or lymph node cells, obtained before transplant. Written as DNA, the CDR3 is TGCGCCAGCAGCGCCGTCCGTAGCTCCTACAATGAGCAGTTCTTC. It codes for CASSAVRSSYNEQFF.